This TCR beta chain comes out of a study of Ad26.COV2.S vaccination and SARS-CoV-2 variants. Across the whole study: A participant enrolled in the COV1001 Ad26.COV2.S trial arm provided the sample. Ad26.COV2.S shots went into the muscle once or twice, 56 days apart.

The treatment here: some 20 received Ad26.COV2.S at low or high dose, single or two shots; 5 received placebo; per-sample allocation not given. Day 63 after the first vaccine or placebo injection was the time point for sampling. TCRdb keeps only in-frame clones here, not all; method: immunoSEQ multiplex PCR. The table shows about 350,000 clones, with approximately 81% occurring only once. Note on this clone: Its target is not known.

This CDR3 spans 14 amino acids. The ends were cut back, 1 base at V and 2 bases at J, with 11 bases in the middle. Germline V CDR1 and CDR2: GTSNPN, SVGIG (reference sequence). General study results and limits: Using TCR breadth and depth analyses may have led to underestimated total T cell responses. Whether participants received vaccine or placebo, their non-spike TCR breadth was similar.

Sequenced material: peripheral blood, taken in a trial of Ad26.COV2.S vaccine versus placebo. The TCR comes from a person between 18 and 65 years old who received the Ad26.COV2.S COVID-19 vaccine or a placebo. The chain employs TRBV30 and TRBJ2-5, with TRBD2 as a possible D gene (6 bases). CDR3 sequence: CAWSGGRRQETQYF. Written as DNA, the CDR3 is TGTGCCTGGAGTGGGGGGAGGAGGCAAGAGACCCAGTACTTC.